This paragraph reports one T cell receptor (beta chain). The source of the sample is a study of blood T cell repertoires in COVID-19. Measured with immunoSEQ multiplex PCR; TCRdb has only the in-frame clones, and not every one. The repertoire holds a few hundred thousand clones, with 80% to 85% as singletons. Trimming took 5 bases from V and 5 from J, leaving 15 bases between them. The CDR3 spans 14 residues. Germline V gene lookup returns CDR1 SGHTA and CDR2 FQGNSA. V and J are TRBV7-2 and TRBJ2-5; possible D gene TRBD2, 6 bases. This clonotype was obtained from a woman between 50 and 59 years old who had recovered from COVID-19. The sample taken for sequencing was PBMCs or T cells enriched from blood (not recorded which). The CDR3 DNA reads TGTGCCAGCAGCACTAGTCCCGGGAGTGAGACCCAGTACTTC. Encoded protein: CASSTSPGSETQYF.